The 26 T cell receptor beta chains reported below all come from one sample, sequenced in a study of blood T cell repertoires in COVID-19. TCRdb's copy holds only in-frame clones and misses some; the assay was immunoSEQ multiplex PCR. The sample lists some 150,000 clones, 70% to 85% occurring once. Sample: peripheral blood. These receptors all come from a woman aged 45-59 years in a cohort sampled during active or convalescent COVID-19.

The chain couples TRBV19 to TRBJ1-2; D may be TRBD1 (6 bases). Trimming stripped 6 bases from V and 0 bases from J, with 20 bases between. Germline CDR1 LNHDA, CDR2 SQIVND (reference sequence). The CDR3 contains 17 residues. Here the CDR3 DNA reads TGTGCCAGTAGCTATCCACAGGGACCGGTACCTAACTATGGCTACACCTTC. It translates to CASSYPQGPVPNYGYTF.

The V gene is TRBV2, the J gene TRBJ2-7; a weak D match, TRBD2 (6 bases). The CDR3 is 13 residues long. V was cut by 6 bases and J by 3 bases, with 12 bases left in between. Germline lookup yields CDR1 SNHLY and CDR2 FYNNEI. The CDR3 DNA sequence: TGTGCCAGCAGCGCGGGACTTTTCTACGAGCAGTACTTC. It encodes CASSAGLFYEQYF.

The chain joins TRBV19 to TRBJ2-7, with 11 positions matching TRBD1. The CDR3 is 16 amino acids. V gave up 4 bases and J gave up 3 bases; unmatched junction bases: 8. CDR1 LNHDA and CDR2 SQIVND come from the germline V gene (reference sequence). This CDR3 is CASSRTGGASFYEQYF. DNA of the CDR3: TGTGCCAGTAGTAGGACAGGGGGCGCTTCCTTCTACGAGCAGTACTTC.

This clone has just a few counts. This chain links TRBV7-2 with TRBJ2-1, with D possibly being TRBD2 (5 bases). CDR3 size: 14 residues. The ends were cut back, 8 bases at V and 7 bases at J, with 18 bases in the middle. Germline V lookup: CDR1 SGHTA, CDR2 FQGNSA. In nucleotides, the CDR3 is TGTGCCAGCGGCGTTGCGGTAGCGAGGAATGAGCAGTTCTTC. This translates into CASGVAVARNEQFF.

V usage is TRBV2 and J usage is TRBJ1-5, with D perhaps TRBD1 (5 bases). V lost 8 bases, J lost 1 base, and 18 bases lay in between. This CDR3 is built from 16 residues. CDR1 is SNHLY, CDR2 FYNNEI, per germline. CDR3 in amino acids: CASGVITGASNQPQHF. The CDR3 bases are TGTGCCAGCGGGGTAATAACAGGAGCCAGCAATCAGCCCCAGCATTTT.

Note on this clone: Different DNA sequences within this sample yield the same CDR3. The rearrangement joins TRBV7-3 to TRBJ2-2; D is unresolved. Germline V gene data show CDR1 as SGHTA and CDR2 as FQGTGA. The germline V and J ends were trimmed by 1 base and 5 bases, with 5 bases remaining between them. The CDR3 consists of 13 residues. CDR3 nucleotide sequence: TGTGCCAGCAGCTTAAGCGGAACCGGGGAGCTGTTTTTT. Its protein product is CASSLSGTGELFF.

This clone was observed a single time. The V and J genes are TRBV12-3 or TRBV12-4 and TRBJ2-2; no reliable D call. This CDR3 is 13 amino acids long. V lost 4 bases and J lost 4, with 7 bases in between. In nucleotides, the CDR3 is TGTGCCAGCAGTTCCCGTTTCACCGGGGAGCTGTTTTTT. As protein: CASSSRFTGELFF.

This clone was seen only once. V gene TRBV7-9 combines with J gene TRBJ1-4, with D maybe TRBD1 (6 bases). CDR3 size: 15 residues. V lost 6 bases, J lost 3 bases, and 14 bases lay in between. The V gene's germline CDR1 is SEHNR and CDR2 FQNEAQ (reference sequence). This CDR3 reads CASRSGGASNEKLFF. In nucleotides, the CDR3 is TGTGCCAGCAGATCCGGGGGGGCATCTAATGAAAAACTGTTTTTT.

The chain combines TRBV2 with TRBJ1-2; 7 bases fit TRBD1. The CDR3 runs 18 residues. V dropped 5 bases and J dropped 0; count of bases not matched to a gene: 15. Germline V gene lookup returns CDR1 SNHLY and CDR2 FYNNEI. The CDR3 spells CASSPGQASGFSNYGYTF. In DNA form, the CDR3 reads TGTGCCAGCAGTCCCGGACAGGCAAGCGGCTTTTCTAACTATGGCTACACCTTC.

This clone was seen a few times. The chain recombines TRBV6-5 with TRBJ2-7; tentatively, D is TRBD1 (5 bases). V was clipped by 6 bases and J by 4 bases, with 10 bases between them. The V gene's germline CDR1 is MNHEY and CDR2 SVGAGI. The CDR3 has 12 amino acids. The CDR3 is CASRDTWYEQYF. CDR3 sequence (DNA): TGTGCCAGCAGGGACACCTGGTACGAGCAGTACTTC.

This clone was seen more than once but under ten times. J is TRBJ2-1 and V is TRBV6-5, with D possibly matching TRBD1 (6 bases). V shed 5 bases and J shed 12 bases, with 20 bases lying between them. This CDR3 has 14 amino acids. CDR1 and CDR2 from the germline V gene are MNHEY and SVGAGI. Written as DNA, the CDR3 is TGTGCCAGCAGTCTAGGTCAGGGGAACCTCGGGCAGTTCTTC. Encoded protein: CASSLGQGNLGQFF.

This clone was counted only a few times. The chain links TRBV20-1 to TRBJ1-6; weak D call: TRBD1 (6 bases). The CDR3 length is 12 residues. Germline CDR1 is DFQATT and CDR2 is SNEGSKA (reference sequence). The ends were cut back, 3 bases at V and 12 bases at J, with 12 bases in the middle. As DNA, the CDR3 is TGCAGTGCTAGTCAGGGCAGGGGACCCCTCCACTTT. Translating gives CSASQGRGPLHF.

This chain connects TRBV11-2 to TRBJ1-2, with TRBD1 identical over 8 bases. CDR3 length: 12 amino acids. The junction had 1 base not matched to a gene; V was cut back by 1 base and J by 9 bases. Germline V gene lookup returns CDR1 SGHAT and CDR2 FQNNGV. The CDR3 DNA is TGTGCCAGCAGCTTAGGGACAGGGCGCTACACCTTC. Translation gives CASSLGTGRYTF.

The chain carries TRBV12-3 or TRBV12-4 and TRBJ1-2; a weak D match, TRBD1 (5 bases). The CDR3 length is 12 residues. Trimming shortened V by 5 bases and J by 10 bases, and 14 bases separated the two germline ends. CDR3 residues: CASSGVQGYYTF. The CDR3 bases are TGTGCCAGCAGTGGAGTCCAGGGTTACTACACCTTC.

This clone was observed once. The chain recombines TRBV7-9 with TRBJ2-1; D ambiguous. The V end lost 4 bases, the J end lost 5 bases, and 6 bases lay between the germline ends. The germline CDR1 and CDR2 sequences are SEHNR and FQNEAQ (reference sequence). The CDR3 loop spans 12 amino acids. The CDR3 DNA is TGTGCCAGCAGCTCTGAGCACAATGAGCAGTTCTTC. This codes for CASSSEHNEQFF.

The chain is built from TRBV5-1 and TRBJ2-3; possible D gene TRBD2, 5 bases. The ends were cut back, 4 bases at V and 11 bases at J, with 17 bases in the middle. This CDR3 contains 13 residues. Germline values: CDR1 SGHRS, CDR2 YFSETQ. CDR3 DNA sequence: TGCGCCAGCAGCCAGGATCCTCAAGGGAGGCAGTATTTT. Its translation: CASSQDPQGRQYF.

This chain uses TRBV6-1 with TRBJ1-1; D might be TRBD1 (6 bases). CDR1 is MNHNS, CDR2 SASEGT, per germline. The V end lost 2 bases, the J end lost 3 bases, and 16 bases lay between the germline ends. The CDR3 has 16 residues. For the CDR3, the DNA is TGTGCCAGCAGTGAAATTCAAGGGGGGGCGGACACTGAAGCTTTCTTT. It yields the protein CASSEIQGGADTEAFF.

As to this clone: Other DNA sequences from this sample encode an identical CDR3 as well. The J gene is TRBJ2-1, the V gene TRBV24-1; 11 nucleotides line up with TRBD2. Germline lookup yields CDR1 KGHDR and CDR2 SFDVKD. V shed 4 bases and J 4 bases; nucleotides not matched to a gene: 5. The length of the CDR3 is 16 residues. CDR3 nucleotide sequence: TGTGCCACCAGTGACCCGACTAGCGGGGCGTACAATGAGCAGTTCTTC. It translates to CATSDPTSGAYNEQFF.

Note on this clone: Other DNA sequences in the same sample also yield this CDR3. The chain couples TRBV3-1 (or the pseudogene TRBV3-2) to TRBJ1-2, with TRBD1 matching over 9 bases. After removal of 4 bases from V and 5 bases from J, the junction contained 8 bases not matched to a gene. From germline, CDR1 is LGHDT and CDR2 YNNKEL (reference sequence). The CDR3 contains 15 residues. The CDR3 DNA reads TGTGCCAGCAGCCGGACCGGGACAGGGTGGTATGGCTACACCTTC. The encoded protein is CASSRTGTGWYGYTF.

The rearrangement joins TRBV5-1 to TRBJ2-3; D ambiguous. Trimming cost V 7 bases and J 2 bases, with 14 bases left between them. Germline V gives CDR1 SGHRS, CDR2 YFSETQ. The CDR3 totals 14 residues. In nucleotides, the CDR3 is TGCGCCAGCCGACTCGGAGAACCCACAGATACGCAGTATTTT. It yields the protein CASRLGEPTDTQYF. The entire variable domain, with the rest obtained from reference TRBV5-1 and TRBJ2-3, is as follows: KAGVTQTPRYLIKTRGQQVTLSCSPISGHRSVSWYQQTPGQGLQFLFEYFSETQRNKGNFPGRFSGRQFSNSRSEMNVSTLELGDSALYLCASRLGEPTDTQYFGPGTRLTVL.

This chain connects TRBV30 to TRBJ1-6, with 7 nucleotides matching TRBD1. V lost 4 bases, J lost 7 bases, and 10 bases stayed unmatched. The CDR3 runs 15 residues. In germline, CDR1 is GTSNPN, CDR2 SVGIG (reference sequence). CDR3 amino acids: CAWKSQRQGNSPLHF. In nucleotides, the CDR3 is TGTGCCTGGAAGTCCCAGAGACAGGGAAATTCACCCCTCCACTTT.

The chain combines TRBV6-1 with TRBJ1-6, with D unclear. Germline V lookup: CDR1 MNHNS, CDR2 SASEGT. This CDR3 is built from 15 residues. Deletions cut 3 bases from V and 8 bases from J, with 14 bases between. CDR3 in amino acids: CASSDLQVNDSPLHF. The CDR3 nucleotides are TGTGCCAGCAGTGATCTCCAGGTAAACGATTCACCCCTCCACTTT.

The gene calls are TRBV7-9 and TRBJ1-1; the D gene is possibly TRBD1 (6 bases). The CDR3 spans 13 residues. Germline V gene lookup returns CDR1 SEHNR and CDR2 FQNEAQ (reference sequence). V lost 7 bases and J lost 6, with 15 bases in between. CDR3 sequence: CASTRGYRAEAFF. CDR3 nucleotides: TGTGCCAGCACCCGGGGATACAGGGCTGAAGCTTTCTTT.

V usage is TRBV24-1 and J usage is TRBJ2-1, with D perhaps TRBD1 (7 bases). Germline values: CDR1 KGHDR, CDR2 SFDVKD. The V gene lost 7 bases and the J gene lost 2 bases, with 11 bases spanning the gap. The CDR3 extends over 14 amino acids. CDR3 sequence (DNA): TGTGCCACCAGCGGAGGGACAGCCTACAATGAGCAGTTCTTC. As protein: CATSGGTAYNEQFF.

The chain combines TRBV10-1 with TRBJ2-1, with D uncertain. Trimming pared 5 bases from V and 0 bases from J, leaving 8 bases between. The CDR3 consists of 14 residues. Germline CDR1 is WNHNN and CDR2 is SYGVQD (reference sequence). The CDR3 here is CASSKSSSYNEQFF. CDR3 bases: TGCGCCAGCAGTAAATCGAGCTCCTACAATGAGCAGTTCTTC.

The chain employs TRBV14 and TRBJ2-3, with TRBD1 as a possible D gene (5 bases). V lost 5 bases to trimming and J lost 0 bases, with 12 bases between them. There are 15 residues in the CDR3. CDR1 is SGHDN and CDR2 is FVKESK in the germline V gene. CDR3 residues: CASSRRRESTDTQYF. Written as DNA, the CDR3 is TGTGCCAGCAGCAGGCGCAGGGAAAGCACAGATACGCAGTATTTT.